There are a few counts of the clone carrying this T cell receptor (beta chain). Its antigen is unknown. This specimen belongs to a study of response to subunit inactivated influenza vaccine. Study findings and constraints: Authors suggested seasonal influenza vaccinations each recruit few new T cells.

TCRdb ran MiXCR on the RT-PCR reads and lists one entry per CDR3 protein. The table has roughly 520,000 distinct CDR3 sequences, about 25% seen once; the top ten hold 1.5% to 2%. The CDR3 is 15 residues long. From germline, CDR1 is MNHNS and CDR2 SASEGT. Deletions cut 7 bases from V and 0 bases from J, with 10 bases between. Sequencing used CD4+ T cells sorted from PBMCs, obtained roughly 5 days after vaccination. The rearrangement joins TRBV6-1 to TRBJ1-6; maybe TRBD1 (5 bases). This clonotype originated in a man over 45 who received an inactivated influenza vaccine. DNA for the CDR3: TGTGCCAGCACCATGAGGGGCTCCTATAATTCACCCCTCCACTTT. Translating gives CASTMRGSYNSPLHF.